Sequencing of this TCR beta chain was carried out in a study of T cells in Graves' hyperthyroidism and ophthalmopathy. Study background: The initial diagnosis was the point when peripheral blood was collected, ahead of any treatment.

V was pared by 5 bases and J by 4 bases, with 6 bases of the junction left unmatched. This CDR3 has 15 residues. Germline V gene lookup returns CDR1 SNHLY and CDR2 FYNNEI. The investigators amplified TCR beta CDR3 regions from RNA transcripts. The study used the HTBI primer set for a first-round RT-PCR of the TCR CDR3. TCRdb fed the multiplex PCR reads into MiXCR, producing one record per CDR3 protein. Of fewer than 750,000 distinct CDR3 sequences in the sample, under 15% were seen once. In this sample, this clonotype turned up many times. The TCR sequence derives from a woman between 40 and 55 years old with Graves' ophthalmopathy. Sequencing was done on a sample of blood. The chain recombines TRBV2 with TRBJ1-5; 9 nucleotides align to TRBD1. DNA of the CDR3: TGTGCCAGCAGTTGGACAGGGGAACTTAATCAGCCCCAGCATTTT. It codes for CASSWTGELNQPQHF.